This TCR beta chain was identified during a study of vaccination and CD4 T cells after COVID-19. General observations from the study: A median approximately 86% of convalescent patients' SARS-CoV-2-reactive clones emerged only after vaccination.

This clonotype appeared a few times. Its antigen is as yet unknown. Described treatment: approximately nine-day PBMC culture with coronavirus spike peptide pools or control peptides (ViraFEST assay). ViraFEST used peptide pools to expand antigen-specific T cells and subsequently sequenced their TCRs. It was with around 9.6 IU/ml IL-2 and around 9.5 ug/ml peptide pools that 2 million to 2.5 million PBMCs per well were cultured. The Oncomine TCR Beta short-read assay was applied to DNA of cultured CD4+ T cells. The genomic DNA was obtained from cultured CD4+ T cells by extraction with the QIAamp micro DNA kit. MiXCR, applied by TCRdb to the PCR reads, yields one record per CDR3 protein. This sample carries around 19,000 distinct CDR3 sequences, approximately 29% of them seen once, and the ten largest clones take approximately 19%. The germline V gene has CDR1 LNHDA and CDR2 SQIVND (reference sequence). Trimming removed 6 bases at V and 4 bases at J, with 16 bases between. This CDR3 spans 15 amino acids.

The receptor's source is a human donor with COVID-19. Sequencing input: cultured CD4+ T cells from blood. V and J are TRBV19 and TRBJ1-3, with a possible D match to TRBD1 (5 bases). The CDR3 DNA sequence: TGTGCCAGTAGCCCTCAACAGGCTCTGGGAAACACCATATATTTT. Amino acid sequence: CASSPQQALGNTIYF. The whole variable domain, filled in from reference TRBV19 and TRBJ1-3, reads DGGITQSPKYLFRKEGQNVTLSCEQNLNHDAMYWYRQDPGQGLRLIYYSQIVNDFQKGDIAEGYSVSREKKESFPLTVTSAQKNPTAFYLCASSPQQALGNTIYFGEGSWLTVV.